The 20 T cell receptor beta chains listed next were all sequenced from one sample in a study of tumor-infiltrating lymphocytes in primary liver carcinoma. Scientists recovered RNA and DNA together from around 18-30 mg of unsorted bulk tissue. From roughly 470 ng total RNA, TCR beta cDNA was generated with a primer in the constant region. Modified slightly, ARM-PCR produced TCR beta libraries over three nested multiplex PCR rounds. TRBV1-TRBV30 forward primers paired with a C-beta reverse primer drove the first two PCR rounds, about 10 cycles each. TCRdb reanalysed the multiplex PCR reads using MiXCR and keeps one entry per CDR3 protein. This sample has 50,000 to 60,000 distinct CDR3 sequences, with roughly 80% found just once. The material sequenced was liver tumor tissue from sampling region 5. This sample's subset: tumor region T5, tumor centre. The receptors shown here come from a man in his forties with primary liver carcinoma and hepatitis B virus infection.

As to this clonotype: One junction end does not reproduce the germline sequence, and a read error may be involved. The rearrangement joins TRBV4-1 to TRBJ2-5; TRBD2 agrees at 13 bases. The CDR3 extends over 16 amino acids. CDR1 is MGHRA and CDR2 is YSYEKL in the germline V gene. In nucleotides, the CDR3 is TGCGCCAGCATCCAAATTCCAGGACTAGCGGGAGAGACCCGGTACTTC. Its protein product is CASIQIPGLAGETRYF.

A note on this clonotype: The conserved closing phenylalanine or tryptophan is absent in this CDR3, likely reflecting a read error. The CDR3 is CSVDADRGRAETQYL. Here the CDR3 DNA reads TGCAGCGTTGACGCGGACAGGGGGCGAGCGGAGACCCAGTACTTA. The chain joins TRBV29-1 to TRBJ2-5; TRBD1 matches 11 bases. The CDR3 runs 15 residues. The germline CDR1 and CDR2 sequences are SQVTM and ANQGSEA. With 3 bases clipped from V and 5 bases from J, the junction kept 8 bases outside the gene matches.

In the case of this clonotype: No conserved phenylalanine or tryptophan ends this CDR3, so it is likely a read error. No DNA is shown, since the ends of the CDR3 on it are uncertain; the CDR3 is the one TCRdb lists. The chain employs TRBV28 and TRBJ2-1; TRBD1 is the table's D call and was not checked against the DNA. The CDR3 has 13 residues if both end residues are counted. Germline CDR1 and CDR2: MDHEN and SYDVKM. CDR3: CASSSSPGVEQSS.

With regard to this clonotype: An end of the junction does not agree with germline; a read error may underlie this. The J gene is TRBJ2-1, the V gene TRBV29-1; perhaps TRBD1 as D (6 bases). Germline loops: CDR1 SQVTM, CDR2 ANQGSEA. This CDR3 has 13 amino acids. The CDR3: CSVEDSDYNKQFF. CDR3 nucleotides: TGCAGTGTAGAGGACAGTGATTACAATAAGCAGTTCTTC.

V gene TRBV11-1 combines with J gene TRBJ2-6; D not certain. The CDR3 covers 16 residues. Germline loops: CDR1 SGHAT, CDR2 FQDESV (reference sequence). Between the trimmed V and J ends, which lost 6 bases and 1 base, there was a span of 13 bases. CDR3 sequence reads: CASSYPRPSGANVLTF. CDR3 bases: TGTGCCAGCAGTTACCCGAGGCCTTCTGGGGCCAACGTCCTGACTTTC.

As for this clonotype: Sequence at one end of the junction differs from germline and may be a read error. The chain is built from TRBV13 and TRBJ1-1; a weak D match, TRBD1 (6 bases). This CDR3 comprises 15 residues. Germline values: CDR1 PRHDT, CDR2 FYEKMQ (reference sequence). Written as DNA, the CDR3 is TGTGCCAGCAGCTCGATAACAGGGAGTAAAACTGAGGCTTTCTTT. Its translation: CASSSITGSKTEAFF.

Comment on this clonotype: A junction end diverges from the germline sequence, so it may reflect a read error. V is TRBV11-2 and J is TRBJ2-7; TRBD2 matches 8 bases. CDR1 and CDR2 from the germline V gene are SGHAT and FQNNGV. CDR3 size: 18 residues. CDR3 sequence: CASSSEGTNGRASYEQYF. CDR3 DNA sequence: TGTGCCAGCAGCTCTGAAGGGACTAACGGGAGGGCTTCCTACGAGCAATACTTC.

This clonotype was seen ten or more times. The V gene is TRBV28, the J gene TRBJ1-6; no reliable D call. V was pared by 2 bases and J by 7 bases, with 9 bases between. Germline V gives CDR1 MDHEN, CDR2 SYDVKM. The CDR3 length is 14 residues. The CDR3 here is CASSLAGLNSPLHF. The CDR3 DNA reads TGTGCCAGCAGTTTAGCCGGGTTAAATTCACCCCTCCACTTT.

The chain carries TRBV4-2 and TRBJ2-2; D uncertain. This CDR3 is built from 14 residues. V was pared by 0 bases and J by 10 bases, with 12 bases between. CDR1 is LGHNA, CDR2 YNFKEQ, per germline. The CDR3 nucleotides read TGTGCCAGCAGCCAAGATCAAATTGACGAGGAGCTGTTTTTT. It translates to CASSQDQIDEELFF.

The rearrangement uses TRBV29-1 and TRBJ2-7; no definite D call. Germline lookup yields CDR1 SQVTM and CDR2 ANQGSEA. CDR3 size: 12 residues. In DNA, the CDR3 is TGCAGTGCCGAGGACCCTATGGGCGAGCAGTACTTC. This gives the protein CSAEDPMGEQYF.

As concerns this clonotype: With a much larger clone just one base away, this may be a read error. V gene TRBV2 combines with J gene TRBJ2-3; D is unresolved. CDR3 length: 16 residues. Germline assignment: CDR1 SNHLY and CDR2 FYNNEI. The CDR3 DNA reads TGTGCCAGCAGTGAAGCCGGGTCTGGAAGCACAGATACGCGGTATTTT. Its protein product is CASSEAGSGSTDTRYF. Variable domain in full (rest from reference TRBV2 and TRBJ2-3): EPEVTQTPSHQVTQMGQEVILRCVPISNHLYFYWYRQILGQKVEFLVSFYNNEISEKSEIFDDQFSVERPDGSNFTLKIRSTKLEDSAMYFCASSEAGSGSTDTRYFGPGTRLTVL.

Concerning this clonotype: Germline and junction disagree at one end, which may indicate a read error. J is TRBJ2-1 and V is TRBV5-1; 10 bases line up with TRBD2. In germline, CDR1 is SGHRS, CDR2 YFSETQ. This CDR3 is 16 amino acids long. CDR3 nucleotide sequence: TGCGCCAGCAGTGTGTCTAGCGGGAGCTCCTACTATGAGCAGTTCTTC. Its protein product is CASSVSSGSSYYEQFF.

In the case of this clonotype: Compared with germline, one end of the junction differs, possibly owing to a read error. This chain uses TRBV6-1 with TRBJ1-2, with a possible D match to TRBD1 (6 bases). Germline assignment: CDR1 MNHNS and CDR2 SASEGT. This CDR3 has 16 residues. CDR3 residues: CASYRANTQGTDGYTF. In DNA form, the CDR3 reads TGTGCCAGCTACCGGGCGAACACACAGGGAACCGATGGTTACACCTTC.

About this clonotype: At one boundary the junction diverges from the germline segment, which might be a read error. The chain has TRBV11-1 and TRBJ2-7; D is ambiguous. Germline CDR1 reads SGHAT; CDR2 reads FQDESV (reference sequence). This CDR3 contains 17 residues. The CDR3, as DNA: TGTGCCAGCAGCCTAGGGCCGGCGTGTGAAAGCTCCTGCGAGCAGTATTTC. This gives the protein CASSLGPACESSCEQYF.

Of note for this clonotype: Compared with germline, one end of the junction differs, possibly owing to a read error. The rearrangement links TRBV12-3 or TRBV12-4 to TRBJ2-7, with TRBD2 matching 14 bases. This CDR3 comprises 16 residues. The CDR3 sequence: CANSFPGTSGRGKQYF. CDR3 DNA sequence: TGTGCCAACAGTTTTCCCGGGACTAGCGGGAGAGGCAAGCAGTACTTC.

The chain is built from TRBV4-2 and TRBJ2-1; tentatively, D is TRBD2 (6 bases). Deletions cut 0 bases from V and 13 bases from J, with 28 bases between. The CDR3 contains 18 residues. Germline V gene data show CDR1 as LGHNA and CDR2 as YNFKEQ. The CDR3 sequence: CASSQDNLAGSPSGEQFF. CDR3 nucleotides: TGTGCCAGCAGCCAAGATAATCTGGCGGGGAGCCCGTCCGGGGAACAGTTCTTC.

About this clonotype: A much bigger clone sits one base away, suggesting this may be a read error. The CDR3: CASRATGVGSGELFF. CDR3 sequence (DNA): TGTGCCAGCAGGGCCACAGGGGTCGGATCCGGGGAGCTGTTTTTT. The chain recombines TRBV2 with TRBJ2-2; 7 bases agree with TRBD1. The CDR3 spans 15 residues. Germline values: CDR1 SNHLY, CDR2 FYNNEI. The ends lost 6 bases at V and 6 bases at J; junction bases unmatched: 10.

By share of the sample, this clonotype is medium-sized. The chain employs TRBV14 and TRBJ2-1; D may correspond to TRBD1 or TRBD2 (5 bases each). V lost 1 base, J lost 12 bases, and 16 bases lay in between. Germline V gives CDR1 SGHDN, CDR2 FVKESK. The CDR3 spans 14 residues. The CDR3 nucleotides read TGTGCCAGCAGCCAAGGAAGGGCGTCGAGGGGGCAGTTCTTC. Its translation is CASSQGRASRGQFF.

The chain is built from TRBV11-2 and TRBJ2-4; TRBD2 might be the D (6 bases). Germline CDR1 and CDR2: SGHAT and FQNNGV. This CDR3 comprises 14 residues. V lost 5 bases and J lost 8, with 16 bases in between. The CDR3 sequence is CASSPQRGWDIQYF. As DNA, the CDR3 is TGTGCCAGCAGCCCCCAACGGGGGTGGGACATTCAGTACTTC.

This clonotype was detected only a few times. V gene TRBV6-2 or TRBV6-3 combines with J gene TRBJ2-3; possibly TRBD2 for D (6 bases). Germline values: CDR1 MNHEY, CDR2 SVGEGT. This CDR3 is 13 amino acids long. The V and J ends lost 5 bases and 6 bases respectively, with 12 bases between them. The CDR3 loop is CASSLALADTQYF. The CDR3 DNA follows: TGTGCCAGCAGTCTAGCGTTGGCTGATACGCAGTATTTT.